Shown below are 19 T cell receptor beta chains from a single sample sequenced in a study of cytotoxic CD8 clonotypes in ibrutinib-treated CLL. Profiled with immunoSEQ multiplex PCR; TCRdb holds only in-frame clones, not every one. Found here are 65,000 to 90,000 clones, approximately 87% of them singletons; the top ten hold around 36%. The source was PBMCs, collected after 24 months of ibrutinib treatment. The receptors come from a human donor with chronic lymphocytic leukemia.

This clone has a handful of counts. V and J are TRBV27 and TRBJ1-2; 7 bases align to TRBD1. Losses at the gene ends were 5 bases for V and 4 bases for J; bases not matched to a gene: 4. This CDR3 is 13 amino acids long. CDR1 is MNHEY, CDR2 SMNVEV, per germline (reference sequence). The CDR3 spells CASSKPGGYGYTF. As DNA, the CDR3 is TGTGCCAGCAGTAAACCAGGGGGCTATGGCTACACCTTC.

DNA of the CDR3: TGTGCCAGCAGCCGTGACAGGAGCTCCTACGAGCAGTACTTC. It is translated as CASSRDRSSYEQYF. The V call is TRBV7-2, the J call TRBJ2-7; D is perhaps TRBD1 (6 bases). The germline V gene has CDR1 SGHTA and CDR2 FQGNSA. V shed 5 bases and J shed 0 bases, with 11 bases lying between them. This CDR3 region has 14 residues.

The table lists this clone with a few counts. J is TRBJ2-5 and V is TRBV9, with D unclear. Trimming took off 4 bases at V and 4 bases at J, with 14 bases between the two ends. Germline CDR1 is SGDLS and CDR2 is YYNGEE. The CDR3 sequence is 14 residues long. For the CDR3, the DNA is TGTGCCAGCAGCCCGAGTGGTCCAGGAGAGACCCAGTACTTC. Its translation: CASSPSGPGETQYF.

The CDR3 DNA reads TGTGCCACCCGGGGGGATAACAATGAAAAACTGTTTTTT. Translated, it gives CATRGDNNEKLFF. This chain connects TRBV19 to TRBJ1-4, with D perhaps TRBD1 (5 bases). CDR3 length: 13 residues. The V end lost 10 bases, the J end lost 5 bases, and 14 bases lay between the germline ends. Germline lookup yields CDR1 LNHDA and CDR2 SQIVND (reference sequence).

The chain links TRBV2 to TRBJ1-4; D may be TRBD1 (5 bases). Germline lookup yields CDR1 SNHLY and CDR2 FYNNEI. The length of the CDR3 is 15 residues. V gave up 6 bases and J gave up 0 bases, with 11 bases separating them. CDR3 protein: CASRRGDATNEKLFF. The CDR3 nucleotides are TGTGCCAGCAGGAGAGGGGATGCAACTAATGAAAAACTGTTTTTT.

The CDR3 DNA reads TGTGCCAGCAGCCTACAAGGTAGGGTGACTGAAGCTTTCTTT. It translates to CASSLQGRVTEAFF. The genes are TRBV6-1 and TRBJ1-1; D gene ambiguous. This CDR3 region has 14 residues. In germline, CDR1 is MNHNS, CDR2 SASEGT. V shed 6 bases and J shed 5 bases, with 16 bases lying between them.

The chain is built from TRBV30 and TRBJ2-7; 7 bases align to TRBD1. This CDR3 spans 12 amino acids. V trimming: 8 bases; J trimming: 4 bases; junction bases outside the gene matches: 8. Germline values: CDR1 GTSNPN, CDR2 SVGIG (reference sequence). The DNA for the CDR3 is TGTGCCCCCCGGACAGGAGAGTACGAGCAGTACTTC. Translation: CAPRTGEYEQYF.

A remark on this clone: Other DNA sequences within the sample encode an identical CDR3. The chain links TRBV6-5 to TRBJ2-7; 7 nucleotides align to TRBD1. This CDR3 comprises 15 residues. The J segment lost 0 bases and the V segment lost 5 bases, leaving 7 bases of the junction unmatched. Germline values: CDR1 MNHEY, CDR2 SVGAGI. CDR3 residues: CASSPGTASSYEQYF. The CDR3 nucleotides read TGTGCCAGCAGTCCCGGGACAGCGAGCTCCTACGAGCAGTACTTC.

V and J are TRBV10-3 and TRBJ2-2; D perhaps matches TRBD2 (7 bases). Trimming removed 6 bases from V and 5 bases from J, with 22 bases in between. CDR3 length: 17 amino acids. Germline CDR1 and CDR2: ENHRY and SYGVKD. For the CDR3, the DNA is TGTGCCATCAGGGGATCGGGCGGGGGCGCTGGAACCGGGGAGCTGTTTTTT. Translating gives CAIRGSGGGAGTGELFF.

The J gene is TRBJ2-7, the V gene TRBV30; D unresolved. V lost 8 bases to trimming and J lost 2 bases, with 13 bases between them. Germline CDR1 GTSNPN, CDR2 SVGIG (reference sequence). The CDR3 is made up of 12 amino acids. CDR3: CATDWKTYEQYF. The DNA of the CDR3 is TGTGCCACTGACTGGAAAACCTACGAGCAGTACTTC.

The chain employs TRBV5-5 and TRBJ2-5; D possibly corresponds to TRBD2 (5 bases). The CDR3 extends over 14 amino acids. Per germline, CDR1 SGHKS and CDR2 YYEKEE (reference sequence). The V end was cut by 2 bases, the J end by 5 bases, with 13 bases between. Written as DNA, the CDR3 is TGTGCCAGCAGCTTCCGGGGAGTCGGGGAGACCCAGTACTTC. Its translation is CASSFRGVGETQYF.

This clone was picked up one time. The J gene is TRBJ2-7, the V gene TRBV6-1; D is possibly TRBD1 or TRBD2 (5 bases each). This CDR3 is built from 14 residues. Germline assignment: CDR1 MNHNS and CDR2 SASEGT. The V and J ends lost 7 bases and 3 bases respectively, with 16 bases between them. For the CDR3, the DNA is TGTGCCAGCAAGCCCGGGACGGTGGTCTACGAGCAGTACTTC. Translation gives CASKPGTVVYEQYF.

This chain links TRBV27 with TRBJ2-2; 10 bases agree with TRBD1. V lost 3 bases to trimming and J lost 7 bases; unmatched junction nucleotides: 8. The CDR3 loop spans 16 amino acids. Germline V CDR1 and CDR2: MNHEY, SMNVEV (reference sequence). CDR3 sequence reads: CASSFGTGAFGGELFF. The CDR3 bases are TGTGCCAGCAGTTTCGGGACAGGGGCGTTTGGCGGGGAGCTGTTTTTT.

The rearrangement uses TRBV30 and TRBJ1-4; maybe TRBD1 (5 bases). V was shortened by 2 bases and J by 0 bases, with 10 bases between the two germline ends. The CDR3 length is 15 residues. The germline CDR1 and CDR2 sequences are GTSNPN and SVGIG (reference sequence). The CDR3 nucleotides read TGTGCCTGGAGTCCAGGGAGATCAACTAATGAAAAACTGTTTTTT. Its protein product is CAWSPGRSTNEKLFF.

This sequence joins TRBV5-6 and TRBJ1-5; D call uncertain. Germline V gives CDR1 SGHDT, CDR2 YYEEEE. The CDR3 has 13 residues. The germline V and J ends were trimmed by 4 bases and 4 bases, with 9 bases remaining between them. CDR3 DNA sequence: TGTGCCAGCAGCCGAGGGCGAAATCAGCCCCAGCATTTT. As protein: CASSRGRNQPQHF. The full variable domain, its missing parts supplied by reference TRBV5-6 and TRBJ1-5, is DAGVTQSPTHLIKTRGQQVTLRCSPKSGHDTVSWYQQALGQGPQFIFQYYEEEERQRGNFPDRFSGHQFPNYSSELNVNALLLGDSALYLCASSRGRNQPQHFGDGTRLSIL.

As for this clone: A read error may produce the germline difference seen at one junction end. The chain recombines TRBV13 with TRBJ2-1, with D possibly matching TRBD2 (5 bases). CDR1 and CDR2 from the germline V gene are PRHDT and FYEKMQ (reference sequence). CDR3 size: 17 residues. The CDR3 DNA reads as TGTGCCAGCAGTTTAGTCTCGCTAGCACCCTCCTACAATGAGCAGTTCTTC. Translation gives CASSLVSLAPSYNEQFF.

This chain uses TRBV27 with TRBJ1-3; D is unclear. The V and J ends lost 5 bases and 0 bases respectively, with 14 bases between them. CDR1 is MNHEY, CDR2 SMNVEV, per germline (reference sequence). The CDR3 length is 16 residues. CDR3 sequence: CASSPRTGVSGNTIYF. In DNA form, the CDR3 reads TGTGCCAGCAGTCCGAGGACCGGAGTCTCTGGAAACACCATATATTTT.

This clone appeared a single time. The chain combines TRBV6-1 with TRBJ1-4, with a weak D call TRBD1 (6 bases). CDR3 length: 15 amino acids. CDR1 is MNHNS and CDR2 is SASEGT in the germline V gene. Trimming took off 2 bases at V and 7 bases at J, with 14 bases between the two ends. CDR3 in amino acids: CASSERGAAREKLFF. CDR3 bases: TGTGCCAGCAGTGAAAGGGGGGCCGCTCGTGAAAAACTGTTTTTT.

The chain employs TRBV10-3 and TRBJ1-1; D is possibly TRBD1 (6 bases). V shed 7 bases and J shed 5 bases, with 11 bases lying between them. This CDR3 has 12 amino acids. Germline values: CDR1 ENHRY, CDR2 SYGVKD. The CDR3: CAIKSQGTEAFF. In DNA, the CDR3 is TGTGCCATCAAGTCCCAGGGGACTGAAGCTTTCTTT.